The entry below gives a single T cell receptor (beta chain) sequence along with its context. Its cognate antigen is unknown. The germline V gene has CDR1 LGHDT and CDR2 YNNKEL (reference sequence). This CDR3 spans 11 amino acids. The germline V and J ends were trimmed by 4 bases and 7 bases, with 7 bases remaining between them. The data derive from a study of CD8 T cells in ankylosing spondylitis. The study, taken as a whole, reports: A TCR beta motif of eight highly homologous variants appeared characteristic of ankylosing spondylitis blood. Disease-associated clones were CD8+ and fairly uncommon in peripheral blood. A number of the motif variants had already been described in reactive arthritis synovial fluid and blood.

TCRdb reanalysed the 5' RACE reads using MiXCR and keeps one entry per CDR3 protein. The repertoire holds approximately 140,000 distinct CDR3 sequences, with 6.5% to 8.5% as singletons. Source material: synovial fluid, either unsorted or a sorted T cell fraction (not recorded which). The V and J genes are TRBV3-1 and TRBJ1-1; D call uncertain. The origin of this receptor is a male donor with ankylosing spondylitis. In DNA form, the CDR3 reads TGTGCCAGCAGCCCCGGATATGAAGCTTTCTTT. Translated, it gives CASSPGYEAFF.